The entry below gives a single T cell receptor (beta chain) sequence along with its context. The antigen remains undetermined. The data derive from a study of T cell responses to AZD1222 COVID-19 vaccine. Study-wide points: Nearly half of spike-specific TCRs reportedly target variant regions that are unmutated in the B.1.351 and B.1.1.7 variants. Repertoires were obtained solely post-peak T cell response. Just a handful of AZD1222 recipients were seropositive at baseline.

The repertoire was sequenced with immunoSEQ multiplex PCR; TCRdb's copy has only in-frame clones and lacks some. The sample records about 140,000 clones, more than 85% being singletons. The CDR3 totals 12 residues. Germline V gene lookup returns CDR1 LGHNT and CDR2 FRNRAP. Trimming left V 1 base short and J 7 bases short, with 7 bases between. The chain joins TRBV12-5 to TRBJ1-1; D gene unclear. The sequencing here drew on peripheral blood, taken on day 0 of AZD1222 vaccination. The sequence was collected from an adult in good health. The CDR3: CASGLGQVEAFF. The DNA of the CDR3 is TGTGCTAGTGGTTTGGGTCAGGTTGAAGCTTTCTTT.